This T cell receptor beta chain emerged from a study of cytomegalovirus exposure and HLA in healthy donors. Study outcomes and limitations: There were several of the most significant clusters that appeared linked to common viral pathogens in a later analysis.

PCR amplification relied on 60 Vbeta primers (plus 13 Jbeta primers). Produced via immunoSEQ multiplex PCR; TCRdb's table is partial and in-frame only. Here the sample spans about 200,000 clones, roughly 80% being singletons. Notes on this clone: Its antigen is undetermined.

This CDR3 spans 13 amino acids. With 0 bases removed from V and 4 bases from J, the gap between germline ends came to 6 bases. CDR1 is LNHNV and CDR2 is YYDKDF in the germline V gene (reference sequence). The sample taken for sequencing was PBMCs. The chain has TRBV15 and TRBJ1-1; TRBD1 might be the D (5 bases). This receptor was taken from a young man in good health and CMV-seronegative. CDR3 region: CATSREQVTEAFF. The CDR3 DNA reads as TGTGCCACCAGCAGAGAACAGGTCACTGAAGCTTTCTTT. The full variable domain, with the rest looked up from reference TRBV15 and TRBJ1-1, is DAMVIQNPRYQVTQFGKPVTLSCSQTLNHNVMYWYQQKSSQAPKLLFHYYDKDFNNEADTPDNFQSRRPNTSFCFLDIRSPGLGDTAMYLCATSREQVTEAFFGQGTRLTVV.